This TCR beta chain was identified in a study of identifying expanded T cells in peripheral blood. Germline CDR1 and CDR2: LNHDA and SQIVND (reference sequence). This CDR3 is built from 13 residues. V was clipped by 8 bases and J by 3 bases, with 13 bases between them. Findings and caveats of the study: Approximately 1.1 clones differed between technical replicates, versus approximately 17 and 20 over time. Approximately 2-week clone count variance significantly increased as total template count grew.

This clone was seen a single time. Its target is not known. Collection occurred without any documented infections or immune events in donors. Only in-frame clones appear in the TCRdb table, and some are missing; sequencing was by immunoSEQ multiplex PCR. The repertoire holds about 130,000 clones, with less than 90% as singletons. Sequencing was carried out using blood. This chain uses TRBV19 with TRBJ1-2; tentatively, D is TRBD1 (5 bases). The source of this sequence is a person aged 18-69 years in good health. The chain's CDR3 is CASREVQDYGYTF. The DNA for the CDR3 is TGTGCCAGTCGGGAGGTACAGGACTATGGCTACACCTTC. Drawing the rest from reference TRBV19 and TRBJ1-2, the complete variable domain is DGGITQSPKYLFRKEGQNVTLSCEQNLNHDAMYWYRQDPGQGLRLIYYSQIVNDFQKGDIAEGYSVSREKKESFPLTVTSAQKNPTAFYLCASREVQDYGYTFGSGTRLTVV.